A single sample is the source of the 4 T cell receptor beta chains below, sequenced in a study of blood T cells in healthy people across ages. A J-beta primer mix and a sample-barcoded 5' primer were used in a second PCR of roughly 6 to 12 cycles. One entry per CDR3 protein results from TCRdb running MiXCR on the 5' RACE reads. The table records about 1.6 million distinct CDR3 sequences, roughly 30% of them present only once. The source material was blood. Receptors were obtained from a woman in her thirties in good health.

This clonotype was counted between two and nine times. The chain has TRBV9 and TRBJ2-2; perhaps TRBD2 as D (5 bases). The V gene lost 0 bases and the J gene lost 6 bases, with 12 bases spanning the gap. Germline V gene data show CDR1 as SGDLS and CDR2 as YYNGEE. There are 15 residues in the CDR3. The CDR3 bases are TGTGCCAGCAGCGTAGGAGGGAGTGGCGCCGGGGAGCTGTTTTTT. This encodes CASSVGGSGAGELFF.

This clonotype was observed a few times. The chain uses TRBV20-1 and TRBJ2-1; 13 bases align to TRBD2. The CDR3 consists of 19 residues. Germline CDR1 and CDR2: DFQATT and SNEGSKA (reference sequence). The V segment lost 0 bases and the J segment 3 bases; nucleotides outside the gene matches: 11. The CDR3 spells CSARDRELAGGQDYNEQFF. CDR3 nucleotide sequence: TGCAGTGCTAGAGATCGGGAACTAGCGGGAGGGCAGGACTACAATGAGCAGTTCTTC.

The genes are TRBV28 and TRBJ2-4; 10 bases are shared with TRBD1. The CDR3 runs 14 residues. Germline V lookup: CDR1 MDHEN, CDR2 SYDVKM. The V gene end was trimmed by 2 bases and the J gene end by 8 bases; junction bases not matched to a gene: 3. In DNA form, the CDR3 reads TGTGCCAGCAGTTTAATCGGGACAGGGGACATTCAGTACTTC. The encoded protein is CASSLIGTGDIQYF.

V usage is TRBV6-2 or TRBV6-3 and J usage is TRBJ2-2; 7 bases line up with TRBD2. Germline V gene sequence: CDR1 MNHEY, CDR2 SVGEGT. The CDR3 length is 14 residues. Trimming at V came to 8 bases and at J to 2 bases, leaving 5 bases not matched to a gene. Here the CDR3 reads CASRSSGNTGELFF. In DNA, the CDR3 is TGTGCCAGCCGATCTAGCGGTAACACCGGGGAGCTGTTTTTT.